The clone carrying this TCR beta chain occurred a few times. Its antigen is not identified. The source of the sample is a study of vaccination effects on CD4 cells after COVID-19. Across the whole study: Supplemented with roughly 10 IU/ml IL-2 and roughly 10 ug/ml peptides, more than 1.5 million PBMC per well were kept in culture.

V trimming: 6 bases; J trimming: 0 bases; junction bases outside the gene matches: 7. The V gene's germline CDR1 is SGHTA and CDR2 FQGTGA. The CDR3 covers 16 residues. Findings and limits, study-wide: Substantial clonal contraction characterized both infection- and vaccine-induced clones late after vaccination. Few convalescent patients were studied, and early post-infection samples were lacking.

The assay was immunoSEQ multiplex PCR, and TCRdb's table has in-frame clones only and misses some. Among approximately 60,000 clones listed, less than 80% were seen once. With about ten days of culture completed, CD4+ T cells were isolated. Either the mRNA-1273 or the BNT162b2 vaccine was given to participants as two doses. Half the medium was swapped for IL-2 medium on days 3 and 7. The chain carries TRBV7-3 and TRBJ2-2; 7 bases map to TRBD2. The input for sequencing was CD4+ T cells from PBMCs cultured without peptide, taken after COVID-19 vaccination. The sequence came from a human donor who received a COVID-19 vaccine. CDR3 protein: CASRRSAGANTGELFF. CDR3 coding DNA: TGTGCCAGCAGGCGAAGTGCGGGAGCGAACACCGGGGAGCTGTTTTTT.